This record covers a single T cell receptor beta chain. The antigen is unknown. These data belong to a study of immune cell composition in non-small cell lung cancer. Study details: Tumours were mainly lung adenocarcinoma or squamous cell carcinoma.

Normal lung was taken at the farthest possible site, at least 3 cm from tumour. The V gene's germline CDR1 is MGHRA and CDR2 YSYEKL. This CDR3 is built from 16 residues. With 1 base clipped from V and 4 bases from J, the junction kept 7 bases outside the gene matches. Findings and limits, study-wide: Tumour-reactive clones were not shown to match dominant in vivo tumour clones.

Here immunoSEQ multiplex PCR was the method, and the copy in TCRdb shows in-frame clones only, minus some. Of roughly 16,000 clones listed, over 65% are singletons. These data were likewise used in another study, on CD4 T cells in lung cancer. In that study: Donors, mostly former smokers, were 60 to 69 at blood donation. Some blood responses might reflect in vitro priming of naive T cells.

The TCR originated in a human donor with non-small cell lung cancer. The chain joins TRBV4-1 to TRBJ2-3, with 8 bases matching TRBD2. The sample consisted of non-adjacent lung tissue. The CDR3 nucleotides are TGCGCCAGCAGCCAAGCGGGGGGGGGCGGGCCAGATACGCAGTATTTT. Encoded protein: CASSQAGGGGPDTQYF.